This TCR beta chain appears in the sequencing data of a study of human CD8 memory T cell subsets. General study points: Chao1 estimates pointed to stem-like memory T cells having more diversity than precursor exhausted T cells did. Stem-like memory T cell repertoires overlapped minimally with precursor exhausted T cell repertoires.

About this clonotype itself: Its antigen is still unknown.

The CDR3 length is 13 residues. Germline lookup yields CDR1 SQVTM and CDR2 ANQGSEA. Scientists made TCR beta libraries using UMI-labeled 5' RACE. TCRdb processed the 5' RACE reads again and assigns one entry to each CDR3 protein, with no DNA. The table lists around 11,000 distinct CDR3 sequences. This sequence joins TRBV29-1 and TRBJ1-2; TCRdb outputs TRBD1, but without DNA this stays unchecked. The TCR sequence derives from a human donor in good health. Sequencing input: CD8+ T cells from PBMCs. Here the CDR3 reads CSVETGDNYGYTF.